This is a list of T cell receptor beta chains from one sample in a study of PD-1 and CTLA-4 blockade in melanoma. Generated by immunoSEQ multiplex PCR, the TCRdb table keeps only in-frame clones and is missing some. There are 25,000 to 40,000 clones in the sample; around 89% occur only once, and less than 7% lies in the top ten. Sequencing was performed on CD8+ T cells from peripheral blood, taken from a patient given anti-PD-1 treatment. The receptors originated from a human donor with melanoma. Each CDR3 is given with its conserved first and last residue. Each record gives: CDR3 protein, CDR3 DNA, V gene, clone size, J gene, D gene. D genes are given only for firm matches. Rows may omit the clone size; those that give it use once, few, many or a size class.

CDR3 protein: CASSQQGWDEQFF
CDR3 DNA: TGTGCCAGCAGCCAACAGGGGTGGGATGAGCAGTTCTTC
V gene: TRBV13
clone size: -
J gene: TRBJ2-1
D gene: TRBD1

CDR3 protein: CASSSPGGAQYF
CDR3 DNA: TGTGCCAGCAGCTCTCCCGGTGGGGCCCAGTACTTC
V gene: TRBV28
clone size: -
J gene: TRBJ2-5
D gene: -

CDR3 protein: CASGLELAGAYYEQYF
CDR3 DNA: TGTGCTAGTGGCCTAGAGCTAGCGGGGGCCTACTACGAGCAGTACTTC
V gene: TRBV12-5
clone size: -
J gene: TRBJ2-7
D gene: TRBD2

CDR3 protein: CASSIVFLDRDNQPQHF
CDR3 DNA: TGTGCCAGTAGTATAGTTTTTCTGGACAGGGACAATCAGCCCCAGCATTTT
V gene: TRBV19
clone size: -
J gene: TRBJ1-5
D gene: TRBD1

CDR3 protein: CASSLIRQGRPYEQYF
CDR3 DNA: TGTGCCAGCAGTTTAATTAGACAGGGGAGGCCCTACGAGCAGTACTTC
V gene: TRBV27
clone size: -
J gene: TRBJ2-7
D gene: TRBD1

CDR3 protein: CASSWSFSDTQYF
CDR3 DNA: TGTGCCAGCAGTTGGTCCTTTTCGGATACGCAGTATTTT
V gene: TRBV6-5
clone size: -
J gene: TRBJ2-3
D gene: -

CDR3 protein: CAISSSGAVAGELFF
CDR3 DNA: TGTGCCATCAGCTCGAGCGGGGCGGTCGCCGGGGAGCTGTTTTTT
V gene: TRBV10-3
clone size: -
J gene: TRBJ2-2
D gene: TRBD2

CDR3 protein: CASSSERLGLVNTEAFF
CDR3 DNA: TGTGCCAGCAGTTCGGAGAGGCTTGGACTAGTTAACACTGAAGCTTTCTTT
V gene: TRBV28
clone size: once
J gene: TRBJ1-1
D gene: -

CDR3 protein: CASSLLAGGSTDTQYF
CDR3 DNA: TGTGCCAGCAGTTTACTAGCGGGGGGGAGCACAGATACGCAGTATTTT
V gene: TRBV28
clone size: -
J gene: TRBJ2-3
D gene: TRBD2

CDR3 protein: CASSLISGAAYNEQFF
CDR3 DNA: TGTGCCAGCAGCTTAATTAGCGGGGCTGCCTACAATGAGCAGTTCTTC
V gene: TRBV7-3
clone size: -
J gene: TRBJ2-1
D gene: TRBD2

CDR3 protein: CASSSGGGTETQYF
CDR3 DNA: TGTGCCAGCAGCTCGGGGGGAGGAACGGAGACCCAGTACTTC
V gene: TRBV6-5
clone size: -
J gene: TRBJ2-5
D gene: TRBD2

CDR3 protein: CASSLSTGNQPQHF
CDR3 DNA: TGTGCCAGCAGTTTATCCACAGGGAATCAGCCCCAGCATTTT
V gene: TRBV27
clone size: -
J gene: TRBJ1-5
D gene: -

CDR3 protein: CASSFTSGGAPDTQYF
CDR3 DNA: TGTGCCAGCAGCTTCACTAGCGGGGGGGCCCCAGATACGCAGTATTTT
V gene: TRBV13
clone size: -
J gene: TRBJ2-3
D gene: TRBD2

CDR3 protein: CASSSGISSYNEQFF
CDR3 DNA: TGTGCCAGCAGTTCCGGGATCAGCTCCTACAATGAGCAGTTCTTC
V gene: TRBV28
clone size: -
J gene: TRBJ2-1
D gene: -

CDR3 protein: CAWSLSGPGMAFF
CDR3 DNA: TGTGCCTGGAGTTTGTCTGGGCCAGGGATGGCTTTCTTT
V gene: TRBV30
clone size: -
J gene: TRBJ1-1
D gene: -

CDR3 protein: CASSQAGGNTEAFF
CDR3 DNA: TGCGCCAGCAGCCAAGCGGGAGGGAACACTGAAGCTTTCTTT
V gene: TRBV4-1
clone size: -
J gene: TRBJ1-1
D gene: -

CDR3 protein: CSVDRAPSATDGLGYTF
CDR3 DNA: TGCAGCGTTGACCGAGCTCCCTCAGCCACCGATGGGTTGGGCTACACCTTC
V gene: TRBV29-1
clone size: -
J gene: TRBJ1-2
D gene: -

CDR3 protein: CASSDGEGGMTTEAFF
CDR3 DNA: TGTGCCAGCAGTGACGGGGAGGGTGGTATGACTACTGAAGCTTTCTTT
V gene: TRBV2
clone size: -
J gene: TRBJ1-1
D gene: -

CDR3 protein: CASSSGSAGGAFF
CDR3 DNA: TGTGCCAGCAGCTCCGGATCCGCCGGGGGAGCTTTCTTT
V gene: TRBV12-3/TRBV12-4
clone size: -
J gene: TRBJ1-1
D gene: -

CDR3 protein: CASSQDSGATQYF
CDR3 DNA: TGTGCCAGCAGCCAAGATAGTGGCGCTACGCAGTATTTT
V gene: TRBV3-1/TRBV3-2
clone size: -
J gene: TRBJ2-3
D gene: -

CDR3 protein: CARAPRTGGAGELFF
CDR3 DNA: TGTGCCAGGGCGCCCAGGACAGGGGGTGCCGGGGAGCTGTTTTTT
V gene: TRBV2
clone size: once
J gene: TRBJ2-2
D gene: TRBD1

CDR3 protein: CASSLTSGMETQYF
CDR3 DNA: TGTGCCAGCAGCTTGACTAGCGGAATGGAGACCCAGTACTTC
V gene: TRBV13
clone size: -
J gene: TRBJ2-5
D gene: TRBD2

CDR3 protein: CATSRDDSRSTYNEQFF
CDR3 DNA: TGTGCCACCAGCAGAGATGATAGTCGGAGCACTTACAATGAGCAGTTCTTC
V gene: TRBV15
clone size: -
J gene: TRBJ2-1
D gene: -

CDR3 protein: CASSGDTLSMNTEAFF
CDR3 DNA: TGTGCCAGCAGCGGGGACACCCTATCTATGAACACTGAAGCTTTCTTT
V gene: TRBV2
clone size: -
J gene: TRBJ1-1
D gene: -

CDR3 protein: CASSQDGQGQYQETQYF
CDR3 DNA: TGTGCCAGCAGCCAAGATGGGCAGGGGCAGTACCAAGAGACCCAGTACTTC
V gene: TRBV3-1/TRBV3-2
clone size: -
J gene: TRBJ2-5
D gene: -

CDR3 protein: CASSPTGEEQYF
CDR3 DNA: TGTGCCAGCAGTCCGACAGGGGAGGAGCAGTACTTC
V gene: TRBV12-3/TRBV12-4
clone size: -
J gene: TRBJ2-7
D gene: TRBD1

CDR3 protein: CASSYTGQGETQYF
CDR3 DNA: TGTGCCAGCAGTTACACGGGACAAGGAGAGACCCAGTACTTC
V gene: TRBV27
clone size: -
J gene: TRBJ2-5
D gene: -

CDR3 protein: CATSRDSNTGSGNQPQHF
CDR3 DNA: TGTGCCACCAGCAGAGATTCCAATACAGGGTCGGGGAATCAGCCCCAGCATTTT
V gene: TRBV15
clone size: -
J gene: TRBJ1-5
D gene: -

CDR3 protein: CASSLAIEGGAQAYEQYF
CDR3 DNA: TGCGCCAGCAGCTTGGCCATCGAGGGGGGAGCGCAGGCCTACGAGCAGTACTTC
V gene: TRBV5-1
clone size: once
J gene: TRBJ2-7
D gene: -

CDR3 protein: CASNPNWGHSSYNSPLHF
CDR3 DNA: TGTGCCAGCAACCCTAACTGGGGACATAGCTCCTATAATTCACCCCTCCACTTT
V gene: TRBV7-8
clone size: -
J gene: TRBJ1-6
D gene: -

CDR3 protein: CASSSGPFYEQYF
CDR3 DNA: TGTGCCAGCAGTTCCGGGCCTTTCTACGAGCAGTACTTC
V gene: TRBV27
clone size: -
J gene: TRBJ2-7
D gene: -

CDR3 protein: CASSQETGTGNEQYF
CDR3 DNA: TGCGCCAGCAGCCAAGAGACTGGGACAGGGAACGAGCAGTACTTC
V gene: TRBV4-3
clone size: -
J gene: TRBJ2-7
D gene: TRBD1

CDR3 protein: CASSVKRADSTGANVLTF
CDR3 DNA: TGTGCCAGCAGTGTAAAAAGGGCTGACTCCACCGGGGCCAACGTCCTGACTTTC
V gene: TRBV2
clone size: -
J gene: TRBJ2-6
D gene: -

CDR3 protein: CASSLGLAGDSDTQYF
CDR3 DNA: TGTGCCAGCAGCTTAGGGCTAGCGGGGGACTCAGATACGCAGTATTTT
V gene: TRBV7-7
clone size: -
J gene: TRBJ2-3
D gene: TRBD2

CDR3 protein: CASSEPGGGTREREQFF
CDR3 DNA: TGTGCCAGCAGTGAACCCGGGGGCGGGACACGGGAGCGGGAGCAGTTCTTC
V gene: TRBV2
clone size: -
J gene: TRBJ2-1
D gene: -

CDR3 protein: CASSSGRSISGNTIYF
CDR3 DNA: TGTGCCAGCAGCTCGGGACGCAGCATCTCTGGAAACACCATATATTTT
V gene: TRBV7-8
clone size: -
J gene: TRBJ1-3
D gene: -

CDR3 protein: CASSSSPRRSGYGYTF
CDR3 DNA: TGTGCCAGCAGCTCCTCTCCGAGGCGGTCGGGCTATGGCTACACCTTC
V gene: TRBV27
clone size: -
J gene: TRBJ1-2
D gene: -

CDR3 protein: CASSGRGIDSQHF
CDR3 DNA: TGTGCCAGCTCCGGGAGGGGGATTGATTCCCAGCATTTT
V gene: TRBV28
clone size: -
J gene: TRBJ1-5
D gene: -

CDR3 protein: CASSQDPGTGAYEQYF
CDR3 DNA: TGTGCCAGCAGCCAAGATCCAGGGACAGGGGCCTACGAGCAGTACTTC
V gene: TRBV4-2
clone size: -
J gene: TRBJ2-7
D gene: TRBD1

CDR3 protein: CASRSSPIAGKTIYF
CDR3 DNA: TGTGCCAGCCGCTCCTCCCCGATAGCTGGGAAAACCATATATTTT
V gene: TRBV6-6
clone size: -
J gene: TRBJ1-3
D gene: -

CDR3 protein: CASSLSAPDTQYF
CDR3 DNA: TGTGCCAGCAGCTTATCCGCCCCAGATACGCAGTATTTT
V gene: TRBV13
clone size: once
J gene: TRBJ2-3
D gene: -

CDR3 protein: CASSQDTGDLAYGYTF
CDR3 DNA: TGTGCCAGCAGCCAGGATACAGGGGACCTGGCCTATGGCTACACCTTC
V gene: TRBV4-2
clone size: -
J gene: TRBJ1-2
D gene: TRBD1

CDR3 protein: CASSQEAGWSNEQFF
CDR3 DNA: TGCGCCAGCAGCCAAGAAGCAGGGTGGAGCAATGAGCAGTTCTTC
V gene: TRBV4-1
clone size: -
J gene: TRBJ2-1
D gene: -

CDR3 protein: CASSEYVVEAFF
CDR3 DNA: TGTGCCAGCAGTGAATACGTCGTTGAAGCTTTCTTT
V gene: TRBV6-1
clone size: -
J gene: TRBJ1-1
D gene: -

CDR3 protein: CATSDQAGKMSSYNEQFF
CDR3 DNA: TGTGCCACCAGCGATCAAGCAGGGAAAATGAGCTCCTACAATGAGCAGTTCTTC
V gene: TRBV24-1
clone size: -
J gene: TRBJ2-1
D gene: -

CDR3 protein: CAALVRRGSYNEQFF
CDR3 DNA: TGTGCCGCCCTAGTTAGGCGGGGCTCCTACAATGAGCAGTTCTTC
V gene: TRBV2
clone size: -
J gene: TRBJ2-1
D gene: -

CDR3 protein: CASSYSRDSLGDEFF
CDR3 DNA: TGTGCCAGCAGTTACTCCCGGGACAGTCTTGGGGACGAGTTCTTT
V gene: TRBV6-2/TRBV6-3
clone size: -
J gene: TRBJ1-1
D gene: TRBD1

CDR3 protein: CASTPTGQGALEAFF
CDR3 DNA: TGTGCCAGCACCCCGACAGGACAGGGGGCTCTTGAAGCTTTCTTT
V gene: TRBV27
clone size: -
J gene: TRBJ1-1
D gene: TRBD1

CDR3 protein: CASSKTGPEQYF
CDR3 DNA: TGTGCCAGCAGCAAGACAGGCCCCGAGCAGTACTTC
V gene: TRBV7-2
clone size: -
J gene: TRBJ2-7
D gene: -

CDR3 protein: CASSLDGTGALYGYTF
CDR3 DNA: TGTGCCAGCAGCTTAGACGGCACAGGAGCCCTCTATGGCTACACCTTC
V gene: TRBV7-2
clone size: -
J gene: TRBJ1-2
D gene: -

CDR3 protein: CSVEFGLQVSTDTQYF
CDR3 DNA: TGCAGCGTTGAGTTCGGACTCCAGGTTAGCACAGATACGCAGTATTTT
V gene: TRBV29-1
clone size: -
J gene: TRBJ2-3
D gene: -

CDR3 protein: CASSPSYEQYF
CDR3 DNA: TGTGCCAGCAGCCCGTCGTACGAGCAGTACTTC
V gene: TRBV5-5
clone size: -
J gene: TRBJ2-7
D gene: -

CDR3 protein: CASSQGGTEAFF
CDR3 DNA: TGTGCCAGCAGCCAAGGGGGGACTGAAGCTTTCTTT
V gene: TRBV7-9
clone size: -
J gene: TRBJ1-1
D gene: -

CDR3 protein: CASSQDNALAGLGQFF
CDR3 DNA: TGTGCCAGCAGCCAAGATAACGCACTAGCGGGTCTAGGGCAGTTCTTC
V gene: TRBV4-2
clone size: -
J gene: TRBJ2-1
D gene: TRBD2